The 28 T cell receptor beta chains reported below all come from one sample, sequenced in a study of blood T cell repertoires in COVID-19. Sequencing was performed with immunoSEQ multiplex PCR; in TCRdb, only in-frame clones are kept and a portion is missing. Of 99,000 or so clones listed, about nine tenths were seen once; the top ten hold approximately 15%. The sequenced sample was peripheral blood. These receptors came from a man in his fifties or sixties with acute or convalescent COVID-19.

CDR3 bases: TGTGCCACCAGTGATTCGGACAGCGTATCTAATGAAAAACTGTTTTTT. Translating gives CATSDSDSVSNEKLFF. The chain couples TRBV24-1 to TRBJ1-4, with D maybe TRBD1 (6 bases). The germline gives CDR1 KGHDR, CDR2 SFDVKD. The V end was cut by 2 bases, the J end by 3 bases, with 12 bases between. The CDR3 is 16 residues long.

V usage is TRBV7-9 and J usage is TRBJ1-5; D is uncertain. The V and J ends lost 5 bases and 0 bases respectively, with 11 bases between them. This CDR3 spans 15 amino acids. Germline V lookup: CDR1 SEHNR, CDR2 FQNEAQ (reference sequence). In nucleotides, the CDR3 is TGTGCCAGCAGCCAGGCGGGTGTTAGCAATCAGCCCCAGCATTTT. Amino acid sequence: CASSQAGVSNQPQHF. Full variable domain (rest looked up from reference TRBV7-9 and TRBJ1-5): DTGVSQNPRHKITKRGQNVTFRCDPISEHNRLYWYRQTLGQGPEFLTYFQNEAQLEKSRLLSDRFSAERPKGSFSTLEIQRTEQGDSAMYLCASSQAGVSNQPQHFGDGTRLSIL.

The genes are TRBV27 and TRBJ1-3; D is unclear. Per the germline V gene, CDR1 is MNHEY and CDR2 is SMNVEV (reference sequence). Trimming shortened V by 7 bases and J by 3 bases, and 13 bases separated the two germline ends. CDR3 size: 14 residues. This chain's CDR3 is CASTMGVGGNTIYF. In DNA form, the CDR3 reads TGTGCCAGCACCATGGGCGTTGGTGGAAACACCATATATTTT.

This chain joins TRBV4-1 and TRBJ2-5; TRBD1 matches 8 bases. V lost 4 bases to trimming and J lost 2 bases; unmatched junction nucleotides: 3. The CDR3 is made up of 14 amino acids. CDR1 MGHRA and CDR2 YSYEKL come from the germline V gene. The CDR3 sequence: CASSPGQGQETQYF. The DNA for the CDR3 is TGCGCCAGCAGCCCTGGACAGGGTCAAGAGACCCAGTACTTC.

This sequence joins TRBV27 and TRBJ1-1, with 7 bases that match TRBD1. There are 14 residues in the CDR3. After removal of 6 bases from V and 0 bases from J, the junction contained 4 bases not matched to a gene. Germline CDR1 and CDR2: MNHEY and SMNVEV (reference sequence). Here the CDR3 reads CASRRGQMNTEAFF. The DNA for the CDR3 is TGTGCCAGCAGGAGGGGACAGATGAACACTGAAGCTTTCTTT.

The chain couples TRBV13 to TRBJ2-1; D perhaps matches TRBD2 (5 bases). CDR1 is PRHDT, CDR2 FYEKMQ, per germline (reference sequence). The CDR3 consists of 13 residues. The ends were cut back, 5 bases at V and 10 bases at J, with 15 bases in the middle. The CDR3 DNA reads as TGTGCCAGCAGCCTTCGATTTGGAGGCGAGCAGTTCTTC. Translation: CASSLRFGGEQFF.

The V and J genes are TRBV11-2 and TRBJ2-7, with TRBD2 matching 7 bases. From germline, CDR1 is SGHAT and CDR2 FQNNGV. The CDR3 loop spans 13 amino acids. The ends lost 5 bases at V and 6 bases at J; junction bases unmatched: 7. CDR3 coding DNA: TGTGCCAGCAGCAACCGGCGGGGGACCGAGCAGTACTTC. It yields the protein CASSNRRGTEQYF.

The rearrangement uses TRBV4-1 and TRBJ2-2; D remains unclear. V shed 3 bases and J shed 1 base, with 6 bases lying between them. In germline, CDR1 is MGHRA, CDR2 YSYEKL. There are 14 residues in the CDR3. CDR3 region: CASSHPGNTGELFF. The CDR3 DNA reads as TGCGCCAGCAGCCATCCAGGGAACACCGGGGAGCTGTTTTTT.

The rearrangement joins TRBV5-1 to TRBJ2-7; 10 bases align to TRBD1. CDR1 SGHRS and CDR2 YFSETQ come from the germline V gene. This CDR3 comprises 15 residues. V gave up 4 bases and J gave up 2 bases; unmatched junction bases: 6. CDR3 nucleotides: TGCGCCAGCAGCAGGACCGGGACAGGGGCCTACGAGCAGTACTTC. As protein: CASSRTGTGAYEQYF. Drawing the rest from reference TRBV5-1 and TRBJ2-7, the complete variable domain is KAGVTQTPRYLIKTRGQQVTLSCSPISGHRSVSWYQQTPGQGLQFLFEYFSETQRNKGNFPGRFSGRQFSNSRSEMNVSTLELGDSALYLCASSRTGTGAYEQYFGPGTRLTVT.

The chain links TRBV5-1 to TRBJ2-2; 9 positions match TRBD2. This CDR3 is built from 14 residues. After removal of 2 bases from V and 7 bases from J, the junction contained 3 bases not matched to a gene. Germline assignment: CDR1 SGHRS and CDR2 YFSETQ. The CDR3 reads CASSFQREVGELFF. CDR3 coding DNA: TGCGCCAGCAGCTTCCAGCGGGAGGTCGGGGAGCTGTTTTTT. Based on the CDR3 plus reference TRBV5-1 and TRBJ2-2, the full variable domain is KAGVTQTPRYLIKTRGQQVTLSCSPISGHRSVSWYQQTPGQGLQFLFEYFSETQRNKGNFPGRFSGRQFSNSRSEMNVSTLELGDSALYLCASSFQREVGELFFGEGSRLTVL.

V usage is TRBV7-9 and J usage is TRBJ2-5; 13 bases match TRBD2. V was pared by 6 bases and J by 5 bases, with 6 bases of the junction left unmatched. Germline CDR1 is SEHNR and CDR2 is FQNEAQ (reference sequence). This CDR3 spans 15 amino acids. CDR3 nucleotide sequence: TGTGCCAGCAGTCCAGGACTAGCGGGAGCGGAGACCCAGTACTTC. Translating it yields CASSPGLAGAETQYF.

The chain is built from TRBV11-3 and TRBJ2-1, with D perhaps TRBD2 (6 bases). CDR1 SGHNT and CDR2 YENEEA come from the germline V gene. Between the trimmed V and J ends, which lost 1 base and 4 bases, there was a span of 17 bases. The CDR3 loop spans 17 amino acids. CDR3 protein: CASSLGVGGIKYNEQFF. DNA of the CDR3: TGTGCCAGCAGCTTAGGGGTAGGCGGGATTAAATACAATGAGCAGTTCTTC. Complete variable domain (other parts from reference TRBV11-3 and TRBJ2-1): EAGVVQSPRYKIIEKKQPVAFWCNPISGHNTLYWYLQNLGQGPELLIRYENEEAVDDSQLPKDRFSAERLKGVDSTLKIQPAELGDSAVYLCASSLGVGGIKYNEQFFGPGTRLTVL.

The chain couples TRBV6-5 to TRBJ2-5; possibly TRBD2 for D (6 bases). With 8 bases removed from V and 5 bases from J, the gap between germline ends came to 15 bases. The CDR3 spans 13 residues. CDR1 is MNHEY and CDR2 is SVGAGI in the germline V gene. DNA for the CDR3: TGTGCCAGCGGGTTCCTAGCGTTGGAGACCCAGTACTTC. Translated, it gives CASGFLALETQYF.

This sequence joins TRBV9 and TRBJ2-2; tentative D call: TRBD1 (7 bases). The ends were cut back, 6 bases at V and 0 bases at J, with 15 bases in the middle. The CDR3 covers 16 residues. In germline, CDR1 is SGDLS, CDR2 YYNGEE. The CDR3 region is CASTPRGDSNTGELFF. The CDR3 region has the DNA TGTGCCAGCACGCCCAGGGGGGATTCGAACACCGGGGAGCTGTTTTTT.

V and J are TRBV21-1 and TRBJ2-7; the DNA was not compared with TRBD1, the D call given in the table. TRBV21-1 is a documented pseudogene. This CDR3 has 16 amino acids. The DNA for the CDR3 is TGTGCCAGCAGCAAAGGGCCTAGGGGACAGCCCTACGAGCAGTACTTC. Translating it yields CASSKGPRGQPYEQYF.

The chain is built from TRBV7-9 and TRBJ2-5; 9 bases map to TRBD1. Germline V gene lookup returns CDR1 SEHNR and CDR2 FQNEAQ (reference sequence). V lost 4 bases to trimming and J lost 5 bases; unmatched junction nucleotides: 8. This CDR3 is 15 amino acids long. For the CDR3, the DNA is TGTGCCAGCAGCTCCTCGCGGACAGGGGCGGAGACCCAGTACTTC. This codes for CASSSSRTGAETQYF.

The chain joins TRBV13 to TRBJ2-7, with a tentative D call TRBD1 (5 bases). Germline values: CDR1 PRHDT, CDR2 FYEKMQ (reference sequence). This CDR3 contains 12 residues. Trimming cost V 0 bases and J 7 bases, with 7 bases left between them. The CDR3 spells CASSLGGREQYF. CDR3 coding DNA: TGTGCCAGCAGCTTAGGGGGGCGGGAGCAGTACTTC.

This rearrangement joins TRBV12-3 or TRBV12-4 to TRBJ2-1; 7 bases align to TRBD2. With 6 bases clipped from V and 10 bases from J, the junction kept 6 bases outside the gene matches. CDR3 length: 12 residues. The CDR3, as DNA: TGTGCCAGCAGCCCCAGGACTAGAGAGCAGTTCTTC. Translation gives CASSPRTREQFF.

CDR3 coding DNA: TGTGCCAGCGAGGGACAGCCCCAAGAGACCCAGTACTTC. This gives the protein CASEGQPQETQYF. The V gene is TRBV6-5, the J gene TRBJ2-5; 7 nucleotides align to TRBD1. The CDR3 has 13 residues. Germline-derived CDR1 and CDR2 are MNHEY and SVGAGI. J gave up 1 base and V 8 bases, and 4 bases lay outside the gene matches.

The chain employs TRBV2 and TRBJ2-3; the match to TRBD1 covers 9 bases. CDR3 length: 19 residues. The V gene's germline CDR1 is SNHLY and CDR2 FYNNEI. Trimming took 2 bases from V and 0 from J; bases not matched to a gene: 12. The CDR3 DNA follows: TGTGCCAGCAGTGAAAACGGGGGGACAGGGAGTATTAGCACAGATACGCAGTATTTT. As protein: CASSENGGTGSISTDTQYF.

This sequence joins TRBV5-1 and TRBJ2-7; D not resolved. V lost 3 bases, J lost 8 bases, and 15 bases lay in between. Per the germline V gene, CDR1 is SGHRS and CDR2 is YFSETQ. This CDR3 has 13 residues. The CDR3: CASSSMSARKQYF. The CDR3 nucleotides read TGCGCCAGCAGCTCGATGAGCGCGCGCAAGCAGTACTTC.

The chain is built from TRBV6-5 and TRBJ2-1; 11 bases line up with TRBD2. The CDR3 length is 16 residues. V shed 2 bases and J 5 bases; nucleotides not matched to a gene: 5. CDR1 MNHEY and CDR2 SVGAGI come from the germline V gene. CDR3 sequence (DNA): TGTGCCAGCAGTTACCCTCCTAGCGGGAGGAACAATGAGCAGTTCTTC. This sequence encodes CASSYPPSGRNNEQFF.

J is TRBJ2-3 and V is TRBV5-4, with 7 bases that match TRBD1. The CDR3 spans 14 residues. The V gene's germline CDR1 is SGHNT and CDR2 YYREEE (reference sequence). V trimming: 0 bases; J trimming: 3 bases; junction bases outside the gene matches: 1. CDR3 nucleotides: TGTGCCAGCAGCTTGGCGACAGGGACAGATACGCAGTATTTT. Protein product: CASSLATGTDTQYF.

The rearrangement uses TRBV2 and TRBJ2-5; TRBD1 matches 7 bases. The CDR3 length is 13 residues. The ends lost 9 bases at V and 4 bases at J; junction bases unmatched: 8. The germline V gene has CDR1 SNHLY and CDR2 FYNNEI. CDR3 bases: TGTGCCAGTACCCAGACAGGGCGAGAGACCCAGTACTTC. It translates to CASTQTGRETQYF.

The chain joins TRBV11-2 to TRBJ2-5; a weak D match, TRBD2 (6 bases). CDR3 size: 15 residues. With 3 bases removed from V and 5 bases from J, the gap between germline ends came to 16 bases. CDR1 is SGHAT, CDR2 FQNNGV, per germline. CDR3: CASSFFRRGMETQYF. CDR3 nucleotides: TGTGCCAGCAGCTTTTTCCGACGGGGGATGGAGACCCAGTACTTC. Variable domain in full (rest from reference TRBV11-2 and TRBJ2-5): EAGVAQSPRYKIIEKRQSVAFWCNPISGHATLYWYQQILGQGPKLLIQFQNNGVVDDSQLPKDRFSAERLKGVDSTLKIQPAKLEDSAVYLCASSFFRRGMETQYFGPGTRLLVL.

This clone came up a few times. Germline and junction disagree at one end, which may indicate a read error. The chain is built from TRBV6-5 and TRBJ1-5; D is undetermined. This CDR3 has 14 residues. Per germline, CDR1 MNHEY and CDR2 SVGAGI. DNA of the CDR3: TGTGCCATCAGTCAGCGGGCGGGAGGTCAGCCCCAGCATTTT. It specifies CAISQRAGGQPQHF.

The chain recombines TRBV28 with TRBJ1-5, with 7 positions matching TRBD1. Unmatched junction bases numbered 2, after V lost 5 bases and J lost 4 bases. The CDR3 is made up of 13 amino acids. Germline CDR1 reads MDHEN; CDR2 reads SYDVKM. CDR3 nucleotide sequence: TGTGCCAGCAGTCCGACAGGGAATCAGCCCCAGCATTTT. Protein sequence: CASSPTGNQPQHF.

This clone has only one observation. The chain carries TRBV28 and TRBJ2-4; D is unresolved. Germline values: CDR1 MDHEN, CDR2 SYDVKM. The germline V and J ends were trimmed by 5 bases and 4 bases, with 9 bases remaining between them. This CDR3 is 13 amino acids long. CDR3 region: CASSLLKKNIQYF. CDR3 bases: TGTGCCAGCAGTCTACTCAAGAAAAACATTCAGTACTTC.